The entry below gives a single T cell receptor (beta chain) sequence along with its context. Its specificity is not known. The junction and the germline gene differ at one end; a read error may be behind it. Other DNA sequences within the sample encode an identical CDR3. These data belong to a study of cytomegalovirus exposure and HLA in healthy donors. Whole-study findings and limits: A later analysis found that most CMV-associated TCR beta chains appeared HLA-restricted. The study reported that TCR beta sequences accurately predicted HLA-A and HLA-B alleles in most subjects. Most of the TCR beta V segments (in an earlier analysis) were productive either about 87% or about 30% of the time. Later analysis identified several of the most significant clusters that appeared linked to common viral pathogens.

PCR was performed using 60 Vbeta and 13 Jbeta primers. Assay: immunoSEQ multiplex PCR; the TCRdb copy retains only in-frame clones and omits some. The sample holds approximately 190,000 clones, roughly 84% seen once. This receptor was obtained from a woman between 50 and 59 years old in good health and CMV-seropositive. Sequencing was done on a sample of PBMCs.

CDR3: CASSQGYRDNSPLHF. The CDR3 nucleotides are TGCGCCAGCAGCCAAGGGTACAGGGATAATTCCCCCCTCCACTTT. The chain couples TRBV4-1 to TRBJ1-6, with D possibly being TRBD1 (6 bases). The CDR3 loop spans 15 amino acids. CDR1 and CDR2 (germline): MGHRA, YSYEKL.